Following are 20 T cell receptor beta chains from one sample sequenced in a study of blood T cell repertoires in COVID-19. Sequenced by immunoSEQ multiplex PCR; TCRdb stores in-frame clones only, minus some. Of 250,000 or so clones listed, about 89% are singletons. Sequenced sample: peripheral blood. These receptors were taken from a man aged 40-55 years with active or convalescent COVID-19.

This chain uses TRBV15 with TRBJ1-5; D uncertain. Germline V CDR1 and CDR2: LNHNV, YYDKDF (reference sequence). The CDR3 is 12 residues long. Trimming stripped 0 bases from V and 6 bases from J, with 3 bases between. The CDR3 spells CATSRDRQPQHF. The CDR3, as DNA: TGTGCCACCAGCAGAGATCGTCAGCCCCAGCATTTT.

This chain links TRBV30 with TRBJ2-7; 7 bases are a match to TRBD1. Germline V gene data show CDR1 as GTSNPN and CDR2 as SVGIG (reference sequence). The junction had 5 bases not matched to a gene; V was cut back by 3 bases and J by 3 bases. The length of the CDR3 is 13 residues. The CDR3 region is CAWSRDSNYEQYF. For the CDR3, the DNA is TGTGCCTGGAGCCGGGACAGTAACTACGAGCAGTACTTC.

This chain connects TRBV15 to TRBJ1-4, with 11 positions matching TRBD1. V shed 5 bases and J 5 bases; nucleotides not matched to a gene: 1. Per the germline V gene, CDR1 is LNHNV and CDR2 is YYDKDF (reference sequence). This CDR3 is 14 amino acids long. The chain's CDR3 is CATSWDRGNEKLFF. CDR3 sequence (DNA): TGTGCCACCAGCTGGGACAGGGGGAATGAAAAACTGTTTTTT. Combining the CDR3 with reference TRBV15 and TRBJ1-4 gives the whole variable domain DAMVIQNPRYQVTQFGKPVTLSCSQTLNHNVMYWYQQKSSQAPKLLFHYYDKDFNNEADTPDNFQSRRPNTSFCFLDIRSPGLGDTAMYLCATSWDRGNEKLFFGSGTQLSVL.

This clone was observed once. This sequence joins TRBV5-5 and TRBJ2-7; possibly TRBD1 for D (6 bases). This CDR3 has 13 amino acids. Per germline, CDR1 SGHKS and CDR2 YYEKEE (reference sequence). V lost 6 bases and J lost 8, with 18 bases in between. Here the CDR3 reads CASIDPVRGKQYF. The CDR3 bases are TGTGCCAGCATCGACCCCGTCAGGGGCAAGCAGTACTTC. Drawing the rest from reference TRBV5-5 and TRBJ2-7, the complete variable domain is DAGVTQSPTHLIKTRGQQVTLRCSPISGHKSVSWYQQVLGQGPQFIFQYYEKEERGRGNFPDRFSARQFPNYSSELNVNALLLGDSALYLCASIDPVRGKQYFGPGTRLTVT.

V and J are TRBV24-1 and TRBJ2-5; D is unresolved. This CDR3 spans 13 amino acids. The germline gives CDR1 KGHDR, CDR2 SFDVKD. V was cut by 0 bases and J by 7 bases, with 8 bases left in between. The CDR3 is CATSDLERRTQYF. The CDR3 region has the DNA TGTGCCACCAGTGATTTGGAGCGCCGGACCCAGTACTTC.

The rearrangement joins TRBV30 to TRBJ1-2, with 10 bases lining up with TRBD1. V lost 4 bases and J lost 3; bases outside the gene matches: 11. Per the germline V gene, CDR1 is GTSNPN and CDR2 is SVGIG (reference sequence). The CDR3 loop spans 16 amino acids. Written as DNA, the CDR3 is TGTGCCTGGATGTCCTGGGGGACAGGGGTCGACTATGGCTACACCTTC. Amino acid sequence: CAWMSWGTGVDYGYTF.

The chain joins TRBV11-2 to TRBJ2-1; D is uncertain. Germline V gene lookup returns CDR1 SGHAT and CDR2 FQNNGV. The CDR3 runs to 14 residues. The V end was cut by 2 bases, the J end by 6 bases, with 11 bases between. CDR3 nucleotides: TGTGCCAGCAGCTTATTTCGGTTTGGCAATGAGCAGTTCTTC. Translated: CASSLFRFGNEQFF. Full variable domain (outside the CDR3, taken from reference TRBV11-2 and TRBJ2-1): EAGVAQSPRYKIIEKRQSVAFWCNPISGHATLYWYQQILGQGPKLLIQFQNNGVVDDSQLPKDRFSAERLKGVDSTLKIQPAKLEDSAVYLCASSLFRFGNEQFFGPGTRLTVL.

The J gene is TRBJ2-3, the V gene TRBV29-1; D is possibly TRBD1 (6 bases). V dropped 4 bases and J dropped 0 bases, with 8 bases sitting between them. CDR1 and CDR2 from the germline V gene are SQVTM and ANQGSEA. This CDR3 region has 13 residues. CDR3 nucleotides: TGCAGCGTTGCACAGGGAAGCACAGATACGCAGTATTTT. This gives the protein CSVAQGSTDTQYF.

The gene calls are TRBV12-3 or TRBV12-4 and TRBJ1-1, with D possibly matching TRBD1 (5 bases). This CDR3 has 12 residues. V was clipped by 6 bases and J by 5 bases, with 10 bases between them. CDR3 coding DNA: TGTGCCAGCAGAGTCGGGGGGACTGAAGCTTTCTTT. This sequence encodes CASRVGGTEAFF.

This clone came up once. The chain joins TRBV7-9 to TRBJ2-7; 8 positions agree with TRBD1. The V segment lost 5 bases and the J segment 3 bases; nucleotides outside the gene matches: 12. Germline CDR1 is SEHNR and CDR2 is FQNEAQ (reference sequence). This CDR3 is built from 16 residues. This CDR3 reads CASSGRDRGQGYEQYF. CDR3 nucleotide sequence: TGTGCCAGCAGCGGACGAGACAGGGGACAAGGCTACGAGCAGTACTTC.

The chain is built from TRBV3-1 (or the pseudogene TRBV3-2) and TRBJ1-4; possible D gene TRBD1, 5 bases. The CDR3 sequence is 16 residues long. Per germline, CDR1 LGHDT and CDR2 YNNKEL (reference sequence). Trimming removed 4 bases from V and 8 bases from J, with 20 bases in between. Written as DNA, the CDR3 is TGTGCCAGCAGCCGCTCCACAGGAGCCAAAGCCGAAAAACTGTTTTTT. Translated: CASSRSTGAKAEKLFF.

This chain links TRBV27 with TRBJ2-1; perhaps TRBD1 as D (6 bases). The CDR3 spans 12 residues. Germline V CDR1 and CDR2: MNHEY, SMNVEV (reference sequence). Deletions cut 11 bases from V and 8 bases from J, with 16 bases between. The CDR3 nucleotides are TGTGCCTCCAGGTGGGGGCACGATGAGCAGTTCTTC. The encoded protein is CASRWGHDEQFF.

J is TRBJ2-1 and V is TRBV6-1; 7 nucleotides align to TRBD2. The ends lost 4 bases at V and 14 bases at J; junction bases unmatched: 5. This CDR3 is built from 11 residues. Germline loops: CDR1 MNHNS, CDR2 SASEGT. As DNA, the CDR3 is TGTGCCAGCAGTGCCGGACTAGAGGAGTTCTTC. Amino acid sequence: CASSAGLEEFF.

The CDR3: CASTRGGTHEQYF. CDR3 nucleotides: TGTGCCAGCACCCGGGGGGGTACCCACGAGCAGTACTTC. J is TRBJ2-7 and V is TRBV21-1; TRBD2, the table's D call, lacks a check against the DNA. TRBV21-1 is flagged as a pseudogene. This CDR3 has 13 amino acids.

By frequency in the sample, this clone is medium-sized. CDR3 amino acids: CASGDSDDEKLFF. The DNA for the CDR3 is TGCGCCAGCGGGGACAGCGATGATGAAAAACTGTTTTTT. The chain links TRBV10-1 to TRBJ1-4; 7 positions match TRBD1. The J segment lost 6 bases and the V segment lost 8 bases, leaving 6 bases of the junction unmatched. This CDR3 spans 13 amino acids. The V gene's germline CDR1 is WNHNN and CDR2 SYGVQD (reference sequence).

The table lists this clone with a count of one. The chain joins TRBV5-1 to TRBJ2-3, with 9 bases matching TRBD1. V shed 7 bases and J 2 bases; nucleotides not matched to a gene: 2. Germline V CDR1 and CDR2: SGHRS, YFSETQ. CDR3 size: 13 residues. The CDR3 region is CASWTGVTDTQYF. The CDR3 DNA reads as TGCGCCAGCTGGACAGGGGTCACAGATACGCAGTATTTT.

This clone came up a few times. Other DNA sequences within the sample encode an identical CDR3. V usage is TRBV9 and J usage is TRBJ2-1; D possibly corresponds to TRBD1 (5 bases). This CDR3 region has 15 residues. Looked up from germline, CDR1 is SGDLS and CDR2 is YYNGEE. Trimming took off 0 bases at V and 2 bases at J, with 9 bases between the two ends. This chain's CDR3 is CASSVEGEPYNEQFF. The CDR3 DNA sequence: TGTGCCAGCAGCGTAGAAGGGGAACCCTACAATGAGCAGTTCTTC.

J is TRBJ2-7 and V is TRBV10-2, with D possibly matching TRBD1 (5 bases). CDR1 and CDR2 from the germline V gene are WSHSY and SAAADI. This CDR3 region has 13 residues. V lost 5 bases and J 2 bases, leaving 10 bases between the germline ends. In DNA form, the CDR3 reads TGCGCCAGCAGTCTAGGGGAACCCTACGAGCAGTACTTC. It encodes CASSLGEPYEQYF.

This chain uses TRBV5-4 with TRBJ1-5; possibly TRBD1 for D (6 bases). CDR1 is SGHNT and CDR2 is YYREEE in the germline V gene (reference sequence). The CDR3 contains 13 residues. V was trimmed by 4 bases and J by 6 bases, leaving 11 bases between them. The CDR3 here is CASSIQGSQPQHF. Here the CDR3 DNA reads TGTGCCAGCAGCATCCAGGGGAGTCAGCCCCAGCATTTT.

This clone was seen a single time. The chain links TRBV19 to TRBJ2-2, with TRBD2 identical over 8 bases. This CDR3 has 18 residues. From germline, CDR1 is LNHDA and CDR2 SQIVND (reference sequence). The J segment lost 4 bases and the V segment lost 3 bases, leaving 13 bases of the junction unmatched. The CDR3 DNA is TGTGCCAGTAGTATCTGGTTTGGGCGGGAGGAGGGCACCGGGGAGCTGTTTTTT. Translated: CASSIWFGREEGTGELFF.